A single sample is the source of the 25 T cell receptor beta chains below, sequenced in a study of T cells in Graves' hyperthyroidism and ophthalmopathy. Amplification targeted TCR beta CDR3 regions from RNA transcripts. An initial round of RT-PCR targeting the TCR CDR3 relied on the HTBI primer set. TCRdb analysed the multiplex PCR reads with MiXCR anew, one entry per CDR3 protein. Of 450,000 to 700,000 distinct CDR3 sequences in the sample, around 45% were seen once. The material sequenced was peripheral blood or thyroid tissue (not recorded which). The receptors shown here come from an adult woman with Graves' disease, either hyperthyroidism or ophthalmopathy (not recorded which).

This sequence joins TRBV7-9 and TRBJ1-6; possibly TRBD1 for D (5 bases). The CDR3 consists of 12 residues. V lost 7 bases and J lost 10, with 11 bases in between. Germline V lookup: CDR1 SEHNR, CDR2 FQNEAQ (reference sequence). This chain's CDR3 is CASKGPNSPLHF. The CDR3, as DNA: TGTGCCAGCAAGGGACCCAACTCACCCCTCCACTTT.

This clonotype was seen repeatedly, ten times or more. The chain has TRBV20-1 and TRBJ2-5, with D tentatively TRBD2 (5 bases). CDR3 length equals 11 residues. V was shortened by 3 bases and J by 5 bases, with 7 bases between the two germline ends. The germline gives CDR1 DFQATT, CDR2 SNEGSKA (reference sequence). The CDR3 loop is CSASKRETQYF. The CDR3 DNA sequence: TGCAGTGCTAGTAAGCGGGAGACCCAGTACTTC.

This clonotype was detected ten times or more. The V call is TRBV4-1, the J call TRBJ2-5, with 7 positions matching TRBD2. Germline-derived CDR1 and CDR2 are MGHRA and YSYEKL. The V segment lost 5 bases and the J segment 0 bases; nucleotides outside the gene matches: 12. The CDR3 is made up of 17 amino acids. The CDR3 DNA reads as TGCGCCAGCAGCAGAGTTTGGGAGGGTAGGAACCAAGAGACCCAGTACTTC. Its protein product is CASSRVWEGRNQETQYF.

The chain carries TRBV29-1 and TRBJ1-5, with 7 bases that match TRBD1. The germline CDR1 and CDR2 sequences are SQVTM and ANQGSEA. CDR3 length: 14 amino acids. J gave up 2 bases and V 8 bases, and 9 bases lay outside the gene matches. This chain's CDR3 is CSIYRDSRNQPQHF. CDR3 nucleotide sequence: TGCAGCATTTACCGGGACAGTCGCAATCAGCCCCAGCATTTT.

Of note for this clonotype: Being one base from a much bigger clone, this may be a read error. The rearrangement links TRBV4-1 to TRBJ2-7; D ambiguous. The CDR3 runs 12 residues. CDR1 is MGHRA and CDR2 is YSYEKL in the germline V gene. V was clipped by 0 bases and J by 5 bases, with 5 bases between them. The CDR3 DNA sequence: TGCGCCAGCAGCCAAGATTGGAACGAGCAGTACTTC. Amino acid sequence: CASSQDWNEQYF.

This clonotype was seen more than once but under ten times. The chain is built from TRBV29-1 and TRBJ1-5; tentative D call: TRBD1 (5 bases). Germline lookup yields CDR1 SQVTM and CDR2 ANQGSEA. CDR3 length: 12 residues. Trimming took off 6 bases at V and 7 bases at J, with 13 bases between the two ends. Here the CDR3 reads CSVGGGRQPQHF. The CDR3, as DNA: TGCAGCGTGGGGGGTGGGAGGCAGCCCCAGCATTTT.

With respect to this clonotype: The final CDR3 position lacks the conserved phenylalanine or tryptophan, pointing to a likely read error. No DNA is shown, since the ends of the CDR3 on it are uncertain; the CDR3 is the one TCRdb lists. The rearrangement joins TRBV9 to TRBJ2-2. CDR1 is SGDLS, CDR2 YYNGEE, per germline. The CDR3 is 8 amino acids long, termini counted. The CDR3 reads CASSVVEK.

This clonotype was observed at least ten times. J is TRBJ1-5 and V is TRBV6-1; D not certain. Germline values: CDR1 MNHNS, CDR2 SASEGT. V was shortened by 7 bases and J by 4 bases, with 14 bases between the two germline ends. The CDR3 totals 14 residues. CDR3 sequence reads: CASINPWENQPQHF. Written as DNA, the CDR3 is TGTGCCAGCATTAATCCGTGGGAAAATCAGCCCCAGCATTTT.

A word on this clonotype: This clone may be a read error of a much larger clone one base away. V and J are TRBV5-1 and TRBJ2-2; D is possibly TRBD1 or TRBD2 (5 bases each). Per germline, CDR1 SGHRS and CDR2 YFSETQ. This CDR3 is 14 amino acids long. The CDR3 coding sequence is TGCGCCAGCAGCCAGGGAGATAACACCGGGGAGCCGTTTTTT. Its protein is CASSQGDNTGEPFF.

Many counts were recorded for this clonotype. The chain's CDR3 is CSAGILYEQYF. The DNA of the CDR3 is TGCAGTGCCGGGATCTTATACGAGCAGTACTTC. This chain uses TRBV20-1 with TRBJ2-7; perhaps TRBD2 as D (5 bases). V lost 6 bases and J 4 bases, leaving 10 bases between the germline ends. CDR3 length: 11 residues. Germline V gene lookup returns CDR1 DFQATT and CDR2 SNEGSKA (reference sequence).

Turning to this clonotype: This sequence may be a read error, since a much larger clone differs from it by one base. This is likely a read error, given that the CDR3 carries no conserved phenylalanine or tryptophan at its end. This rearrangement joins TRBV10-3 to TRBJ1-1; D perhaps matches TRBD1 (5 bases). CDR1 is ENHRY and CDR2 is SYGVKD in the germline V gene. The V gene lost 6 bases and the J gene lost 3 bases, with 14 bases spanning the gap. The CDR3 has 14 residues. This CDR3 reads CAISPGRDDTEAFL. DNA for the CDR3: TGTGCCATCAGCCCGGGACGGGACGACACTGAAGCTTTCCTT.

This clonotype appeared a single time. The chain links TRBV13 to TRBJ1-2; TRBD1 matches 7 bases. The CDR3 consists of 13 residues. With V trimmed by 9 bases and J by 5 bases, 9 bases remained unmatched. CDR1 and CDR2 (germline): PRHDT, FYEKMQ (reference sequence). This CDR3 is CASETGTEYGYTF. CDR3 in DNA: TGTGCCAGTGAAACAGGGACAGAATATGGCTACACCTTC.

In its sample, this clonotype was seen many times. The CDR3 nucleotides read TGTGCCAGCAGCTTAGGGCCCGCCGGGGACAGTAATCAGCCCCAGCATTTT. It codes for CASSLGPAGDSNQPQHF. The gene calls are TRBV7-8 and TRBJ1-5; TRBD1 aligns across 7 bases. CDR1 SGHVS and CDR2 FQNEAQ come from the germline V gene. This CDR3 contains 17 residues. V shed 1 base, J shed 4 bases, and the junction held 10 bases outside the gene matches.

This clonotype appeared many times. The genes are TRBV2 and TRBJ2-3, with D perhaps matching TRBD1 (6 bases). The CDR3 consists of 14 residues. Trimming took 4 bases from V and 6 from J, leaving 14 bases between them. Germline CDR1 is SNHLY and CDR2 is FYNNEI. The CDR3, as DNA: TGTGCCAGCAGTGTCAGGGGTATTTTTGATACGCAGTATTTT. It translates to CASSVRGIFDTQYF.

CDR3 protein: CASSSTGQGYSPSIYF. The CDR3 DNA follows: TGTGCCAGCAGCTCTACGGGACAGGGCTACAGCCCCAGCATATATTTT. The J gene is TRBJ1-3, the V gene TRBV7-9, with 9 bases that match TRBD1. Germline V gene data show CDR1 as SEHNR and CDR2 as FQNEAQ (reference sequence). V lost 4 bases and J lost 12; bases outside the gene matches: 16. The CDR3 consists of 16 residues.

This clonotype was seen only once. The DNA of the CDR3 is TGTGCCAGCAGCGTCCATCCAGGGGGAGGTGAGCAGTACTTC. It yields the protein CASSVHPGGGEQYF. V and J are TRBV7-8 and TRBJ2-7, with D maybe TRBD1 (7 bases). There are 14 residues in the CDR3. The germline gives CDR1 SGHVS, CDR2 FQNEAQ. V lost 5 bases, J lost 7 bases, and 18 bases lay in between. Combining the CDR3 with reference TRBV7-8 and TRBJ2-7 gives the whole variable domain GAGVSQSPRYKVAKRGQDVALRCDPISGHVSLFWYQQALGQGPEFLTYFQNEAQLDKSGLPSDRFFAERPEGSVSTLKIQRTQQEDSAVYLCASSVHPGGGEQYFGPGTRLTVT.

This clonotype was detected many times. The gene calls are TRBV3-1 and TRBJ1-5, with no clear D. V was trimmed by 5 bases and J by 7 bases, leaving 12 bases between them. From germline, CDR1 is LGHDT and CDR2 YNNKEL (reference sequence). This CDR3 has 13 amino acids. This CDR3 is CASSSGPRQPQHF. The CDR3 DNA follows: TGTGCCAGCAGCAGCGGCCCCAGGCAGCCCCAGCATTTT.

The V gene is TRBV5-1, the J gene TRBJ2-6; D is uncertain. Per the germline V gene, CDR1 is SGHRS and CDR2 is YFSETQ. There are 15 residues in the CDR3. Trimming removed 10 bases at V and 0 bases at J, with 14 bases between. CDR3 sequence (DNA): TGCGCCGTCAGCCCCGATTTCTCTGGGGCCAACGTCCTGACTTTC. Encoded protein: CAVSPDFSGANVLTF.

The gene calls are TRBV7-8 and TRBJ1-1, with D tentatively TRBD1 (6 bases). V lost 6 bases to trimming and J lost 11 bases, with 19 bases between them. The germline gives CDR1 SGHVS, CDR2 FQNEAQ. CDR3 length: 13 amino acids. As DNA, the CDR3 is TGTGCCAGCAGATTCGACAGGACCTCGGGGGCTTTCTTT. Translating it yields CASRFDRTSGAFF.

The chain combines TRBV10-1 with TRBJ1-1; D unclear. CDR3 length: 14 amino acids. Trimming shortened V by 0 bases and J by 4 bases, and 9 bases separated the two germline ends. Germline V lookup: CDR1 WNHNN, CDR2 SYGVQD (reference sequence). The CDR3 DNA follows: TGCGCCAGCAGTGAGTCGACCGGAGGCACTGAAGCTTTCTTT. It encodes CASSESTGGTEAFF.

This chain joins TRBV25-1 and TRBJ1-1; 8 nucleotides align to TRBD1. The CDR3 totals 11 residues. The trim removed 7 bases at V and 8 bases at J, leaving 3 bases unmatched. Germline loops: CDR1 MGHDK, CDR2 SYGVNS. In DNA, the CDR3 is TGTGCCAGCAAACACAGGGGGGAAGCTTTCTTT. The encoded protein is CASKHRGEAFF.

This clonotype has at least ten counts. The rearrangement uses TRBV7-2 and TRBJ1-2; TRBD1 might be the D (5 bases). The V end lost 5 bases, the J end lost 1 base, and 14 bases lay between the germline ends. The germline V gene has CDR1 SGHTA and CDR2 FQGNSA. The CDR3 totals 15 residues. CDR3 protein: CASSGGRQINYGYTF. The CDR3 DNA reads TGTGCCAGCAGCGGAGGGCGACAGATTAACTATGGCTACACCTTC.

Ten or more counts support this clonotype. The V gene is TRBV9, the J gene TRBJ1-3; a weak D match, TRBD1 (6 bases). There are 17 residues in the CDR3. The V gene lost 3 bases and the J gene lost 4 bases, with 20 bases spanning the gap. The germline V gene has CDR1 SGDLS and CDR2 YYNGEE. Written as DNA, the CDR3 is TGTGCCAGCAGCGCGCCAATCCGCGGGGGCGTCGGAAACACCATATATTTT. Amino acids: CASSAPIRGGVGNTIYF.

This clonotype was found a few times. CDR3 DNA: TGTGCCAGCAGCCAAGATTTTGGCGAGCAGTACTTC. Its translation: CASSQDFGEQYF. This chain joins TRBV3-1 and TRBJ2-7; D is unresolved. Trimming shortened V by 0 bases and J by 6 bases, and 6 bases separated the two germline ends. Germline CDR1 reads LGHDT; CDR2 reads YNNKEL (reference sequence). The CDR3 length is 12 residues.

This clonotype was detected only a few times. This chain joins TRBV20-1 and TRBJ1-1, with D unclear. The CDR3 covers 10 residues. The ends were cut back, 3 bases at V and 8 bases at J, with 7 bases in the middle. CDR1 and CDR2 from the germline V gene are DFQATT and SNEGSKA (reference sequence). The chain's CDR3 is CSASDEEAFF. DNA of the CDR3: TGCAGTGCTAGTGACGAAGAAGCTTTCTTT.